These 19 T cell receptor beta chains originate from one sample sequenced in a study of blood T cell repertoires in COVID-19. Sequencing used immunoSEQ multiplex PCR; TCRdb keeps in-frame clones, though not all of them. The sample yields 200,000 to 250,000 clones, 86% seen once. The sample comprised peripheral blood. Receptor source: a woman between 45 and 65 years old with COVID-19, enrolled during active disease.

This chain uses TRBV2 with TRBJ2-1; D is perhaps TRBD2 (5 bases). The CDR3 runs to 14 residues. Trimming removed 6 bases from V and 1 base from J, with 10 bases in between. Germline V gene lookup returns CDR1 SNHLY and CDR2 FYNNEI. CDR3 residues: CASRGAGSYNEQFF. Here the CDR3 DNA reads TGTGCCAGCAGGGGAGCTGGGTCCTACAATGAGCAGTTCTTC.

This clone was seen a few times. The chain links TRBV25-1 to TRBJ2-5, with D uncertain. The CDR3 totals 11 residues. Germline CDR1 and CDR2: MGHDK and SYGVNS. V lost 1 base and J 7 bases, leaving 4 bases between the germline ends. The CDR3 DNA is TGTGCCAGCAGTGAATTTCGGACCCAGTACTTC. Protein sequence: CASSEFRTQYF.

This chain uses TRBV7-6 with TRBJ1-3; 8 bases match TRBD1. The CDR3 has 16 amino acids. Unmatched junction bases numbered 6, after V lost 5 bases and J lost 0 bases. Germline assignment: CDR1 SGHVS and CDR2 FNYEAQ. This chain's CDR3 is CASSPLGTGSGNTIYF. CDR3 coding DNA: TGTGCCAGCAGCCCTCTCGGGACAGGCTCTGGAAACACCATATATTTT.

The chain has TRBV29-1 and TRBJ2-5, with D perhaps TRBD1 (6 bases). V was trimmed by 7 bases and J by 4 bases, leaving 10 bases between them. The germline V gene encodes CDR1 SQVTM and CDR2 ANQGSEA. The CDR3 sequence is 11 residues long. The CDR3 bases are TGCAGCGGTCAGGGGCCAGAGACCCAGTACTTC. Its protein product is CSGQGPETQYF.

This clone was seen only a few times. CDR3 in amino acids: CASREQGGTEAFF. CDR3 nucleotide sequence: TGTGCCAGCAGAGAACAGGGCGGCACTGAAGCTTTCTTT. The chain couples TRBV27 to TRBJ1-1, with D possibly being TRBD1 (6 bases). Germline V lookup: CDR1 MNHEY, CDR2 SMNVEV (reference sequence). The CDR3 runs 13 residues. Trimming removed 6 bases from V and 4 bases from J, with 12 bases in between.

As concerns this clone: At one end, the junction sequence differs from germline, possibly due to a read error. This chain links TRBV11-2 with TRBJ2-7, with D possibly being TRBD1 (6 bases). The CDR3 spans 14 residues. Germline CDR1 and CDR2: SGHAT and FQNNGV. This chain's CDR3 is CVSSLEVTGHEQYF. The CDR3 DNA reads TGTGTCAGCAGCTTGGAGGTCACAGGGCACGAGCAGTACTTC. The whole variable domain, filled in from reference TRBV11-2 and TRBJ2-7, reads EAGVAQSPRYKIIEKRQSVAFWCNPISGHATLYWYQQILGQGPKLLIQFQNNGVVDDSQLPKDRFSAERLKGVDSTLKIQPAKLEDSAVYLCVSSLEVTGHEQYFGPGTRLTVT.

This sequence joins TRBV30 and TRBJ2-5; 8 bases fit TRBD1. Germline trimming cut 0 bases from V and 4 bases from J; bases unmatched to any gene: 7. Germline V CDR1 and CDR2: GTSNPN, SVGIG (reference sequence). The CDR3 length is 15 residues. The DNA for the CDR3 is TGTGCCTGGAGTGTAAGGGACAGGAGGAGAGAGACCCAGTACTTC. It yields the protein CAWSVRDRRRETQYF.

The rearrangement uses TRBV28 and TRBJ2-5, with a weak D call TRBD2 (6 bases). V lost 6 bases and J lost 2, with 22 bases in between. The CDR3 length is 17 residues. Germline V lookup: CDR1 MDHEN, CDR2 SYDVKM. CDR3 residues: CASSSLVDGGHQETQYF. CDR3 sequence (DNA): TGTGCCAGCAGCTCCCTGGTGGACGGAGGGCATCAAGAGACCCAGTACTTC.

This clone was seen more than once but under ten times. The chain employs TRBV11-2 and TRBJ2-7; 7 bases are a match to TRBD1. The CDR3 sequence is 15 residues long. The junction had 11 bases not matched to a gene; V was cut back by 5 bases and J by 4 bases. Per germline, CDR1 SGHAT and CDR2 FQNNGV. CDR3 DNA: TGTGCCAGCAGCCCACAGACAGGGACAATATACGAGCAGTACTTC. Its protein is CASSPQTGTIYEQYF.

The chain links TRBV7-9 to TRBJ1-5; D ambiguous. The germline CDR1 and CDR2 sequences are SEHNR and FQNEAQ (reference sequence). The V end lost 5 bases, the J end lost 1 base, and 18 bases lay between the germline ends. The length of the CDR3 is 17 residues. The CDR3 nucleotides are TGTGCCAGCAGCCCCTGGACGGGAGGAGGAAGCAATCAGCCCCAGCATTTT. Its protein product is CASSPWTGGGSNQPQHF.

CDR3 in amino acids: CASSKVRGLTGELFF. Written as DNA, the CDR3 is TGTGCCAGCAGCAAAGTCCGGGGTCTCACCGGGGAGCTGTTTTTT. The chain carries TRBV21-1 and TRBJ2-2; the table's D call, TRBD2, has no DNA check behind it. TRBV21-1 is assigned pseudogene status. CDR3 length: 15 amino acids.

This clone turned up a few times. Here the CDR3 reads CASSQEGTRAGAYNEQFF. Written as DNA, the CDR3 is TGCGCCAGCAGCCAAGAAGGGACACGAGCGGGGGCCTACAATGAGCAGTTCTTC. V is TRBV4-1 and J is TRBJ2-1; TRBD2 matches 8 bases. Germline CDR1 reads MGHRA; CDR2 reads YSYEKL. The CDR3 contains 18 residues. V trimming: 0 bases; J trimming: 2 bases; junction bases outside the gene matches: 9.

This clone was seen a single time. The chain is built from TRBV5-1 and TRBJ2-2, with D hard to call. The CDR3 length is 13 residues. The germline V gene has CDR1 SGHRS and CDR2 YFSETQ. V shed 4 bases and J shed 7 bases, with 11 bases lying between them. The CDR3 protein is CASSPRMVGELFF. The CDR3 coding sequence is TGCGCCAGCAGCCCGAGGATGGTCGGGGAGCTGTTTTTT. Full variable domain (outside the CDR3, taken from reference TRBV5-1 and TRBJ2-2): KAGVTQTPRYLIKTRGQQVTLSCSPISGHRSVSWYQQTPGQGLQFLFEYFSETQRNKGNFPGRFSGRQFSNSRSEMNVSTLELGDSALYLCASSPRMVGELFFGEGSRLTVL.

The chain is built from TRBV7-3 and TRBJ2-1; D is uncertain. In germline, CDR1 is SGHTA, CDR2 FQGTGA. The ends were cut back, 5 bases at V and 4 bases at J, with 6 bases in the middle. The length of the CDR3 is 12 residues. CDR3 coding DNA: TGTGCCAGCAGCCTAGATTACAATGAGCAGTTCTTC. Its protein product is CASSLDYNEQFF. The full variable domain, rest sourced from reference TRBV7-3 and TRBJ2-1, is GAGVSQTPSNKVTEKGKYVELRCDPISGHTALYWYRQSLGQGPEFLIYFQGTGAADDSGLPNDRFFAVRPEGSVSTLKIQRTERGDSAVYLCASSLDYNEQFFGPGTRLTVL.

This sequence joins TRBV19 and TRBJ2-3; TRBD2 might be the D (6 bases). CDR1 and CDR2 from the germline V gene are LNHDA and SQIVND (reference sequence). Trimming pared 8 bases from V and 0 bases from J, leaving 12 bases between. CDR3 length equals 14 residues. CDR3: CASSPGTSTDTQYF. CDR3 nucleotides: TGTGCCAGTTCACCCGGGACTAGCACAGATACGCAGTATTTT.

The V gene is TRBV5-4, the J gene TRBJ2-7; D is possibly TRBD2 (6 bases). V shed 3 bases and J shed 7 bases, with 11 bases lying between them. The CDR3 has 12 amino acids. CDR1 and CDR2 (germline): SGHNT, YYREEE (reference sequence). CDR3 amino acids: CASSSGLLEQYF. In nucleotides, the CDR3 is TGTGCCAGCAGCTCGGGACTCCTGGAGCAGTACTTC.

V gene TRBV10-3 combines with J gene TRBJ2-1; no clear D gene. Looked up from germline, CDR1 is ENHRY and CDR2 is SYGVKD. V was pared by 2 bases and J by 4 bases, with 6 bases between. The CDR3 consists of 13 residues. CDR3 DNA: TGTGCCATCAGTGAGACCCGGTACAATGAGCAGTTCTTC. Translating gives CAISETRYNEQFF.

This chain connects TRBV7-8 to TRBJ1-1; no clear D. The V gene lost 5 bases and the J gene lost 10 bases, with 23 bases spanning the gap. This CDR3 comprises 15 residues. CDR1 and CDR2 (germline): SGHVS, FQNEAQ. The CDR3 spells CASSPEGSPERRAFF. CDR3 nucleotides: TGTGCCAGCAGCCCAGAGGGTTCTCCGGAAAGGCGAGCTTTCTTT.

The V gene is TRBV6-5, the J gene TRBJ2-6; 7 nucleotides align to TRBD1. Germline lookup yields CDR1 MNHEY and CDR2 SVGAGI. Trimming removed 6 bases from V and 8 bases from J; junction bases left unmatched: 10. The CDR3 loop spans 15 amino acids. DNA for the CDR3: TGTGCCAGCAGGAGAACAGGGGTAGGGACCAACGTCCTGACTTTC. Its protein product is CASRRTGVGTNVLTF.